The 27 T cell receptor gamma chains below all came from one sample that was sequenced in a study of γδ T cells in repeated Plasmodium falciparum infection (dated by TCRdb to the early 2020s). For bulk TCR repertoire analysis, Vgamma9/Vdelta2+ and Vdelta2-negative gammadelta T cell populations were isolated by flow sorting from peripheral blood mononuclear cells. Receptor amplification or capture employed multiplex PCR. The run used an Illumina MiSeq. Clone calls in TCRdb were regenerated from the public reads with CATT, after which identical DNA sequences shared one row. The sample table lists more than 12,000 gamma-chain clones, approximately 1.5% of them with a count of one. The top ten clones comprise approximately 30% of the sample. Sequenced sample: gamma-delta T cells from blood. These receptors came from a pool of human donors (malaria-infected and uninfected, not separated).

This clone occurred a few times. This DNA translates differently at residue 13 from the TCRdb protein, which is that of a much larger clone; a read error is likely, and the protein shown is the DNA's own translation. The chain carries TRGV9 and TRGJ1 or TRGJ2. As TCRdb names no J gene, one was assigned here on the basis of a DNA match to germline. Germline CDR1 reads GITISATS; CDR2 reads ISYDGTV (reference sequence). The CDR3 loop spans 16 amino acids. For the CDR3, the DNA is TGTGCCTTGTGGGAGAAGGAAGTCTTCGATTATTATATGAAACTCTTT. Its protein is CALWEKEVFDYYMKLF.

This clone was picked up a small number of times. TCRdb's protein for this DNA is that of a much larger clone and differs from the translation at residue 10, likely a read error; the protein shown is the DNA translation. The V gene is TRGV9, but the J gene lacks a call. The CDR3 extends over 12 amino acids. Germline-derived CDR1 and CDR2 are GITISATS and ISYDGTV (reference sequence). CDR3 residues: CALWEPHYKRLF. The DNA for the CDR3 is TGTGCCTTGTGGGAGCCACACTATAAGAGACTCTTT.

This clone was recorded at least ten times. This probably arose from a read error, given a far larger clone one base away. Other DNA variants within this sample encode the same CDR3. V usage is TRGV9 and J usage is TRGJ1 or TRGJ2. CDR1 and CDR2 from the germline V gene are GITISATS and ISYDGTV (reference sequence). CDR3 length: 12 amino acids. The CDR3 is CALWEYYYKKLF. The CDR3 bases are TGTGCCCTGTGGGAGTACTATTATAAGAAACTCTTT.

At least ten counts were recorded for this clone. Distinct nucleotide sequences in the sample also encode this CDR3. The chain couples TRGV3 to TRGJ1 or TRGJ2. CDR3 length: 14 amino acids. CDR1 is VTNTFY, CDR2 YDVSTARD, per germline (reference sequence). Trimming cost V 0 bases and J 4 bases; bases outside gene matches: 6. The DNA for the CDR3 is TGTGCCACCTGGGACAGGCCGAGATATTATAAGAAACTCTTT. This encodes CATWDRPRYYKKLF.

As for this clone: A far larger clone differs by one base, so this is likely a read error. Other DNA sequences from this sample encode an identical CDR3 as well. The V gene was identified as TRGV9, while no J gene was called. The CDR3 spans 15 residues. The germline CDR1 and CDR2 sequences are GITISATS and ISYDGTV (reference sequence). CDR3 DNA sequence: TGTGCCTTGTGGGAGGGCAAAACGAATTATTATAAGAAACTCTTC. This gives the protein CALWEGKTNYYKKLF.

About this clone: The protein held in TCRdb is that of a much larger clone and does not match this DNA's translation at residue 11, likely because of a read error; the protein shown is translated from the DNA. J is TRGJP and V is TRGV9. TCRdb records no J gene; here it was assigned by comparing the DNA to germline. The CDR3 covers 18 residues. The germline gives CDR1 GITISATS, CDR2 ISYDGTV (reference sequence). CDR3 sequence (DNA): TGTGCCTTGTGGGAGGTGTCCCCTCAAGAGATGGGCAAAAAAATCAAGGTATTT. Amino acids: CALWEVSPQEMGKKIKVF.

There are many counts of this clone. TCRdb has a much larger clone's protein, which differs at residue 6 from the translation of this DNA, likely because of a read error; what is shown is the protein translated from the DNA. V is TRGV9 and J is TRGJP. Unmatched junction bases numbered 5, after V lost 2 bases and J lost 10 bases. The CDR3 runs 15 residues. Germline V lookup: CDR1 GITISATS, CDR2 ISYDGTV (reference sequence). The CDR3 sequence is CALWEALLGKKIKVF. The CDR3 DNA reads TGTGCCTTGTGGGAGGCGCTATTGGGCAAAAAAATCAAGGTATTT.

Concerning this clone itself: TCRdb's protein, taken from a much larger clone, differs from this DNA's translation at residue 8, likely owing to a read error; the protein displayed comes from the DNA. The chain joins TRGV9 to TRGJ1 or TRGJ2. The J gene was missing in TCRdb and was found by matching the end of the DNA to germline. Germline V CDR1 and CDR2: GITISATS, ISYDGTV (reference sequence). The CDR3 is 12 residues long. CDR3 sequence: CALYPTYHKKLF. The CDR3 DNA is TGTGCCTTATACCCGACTTATCATAAGAAACTCTTT.

This clone was found a few times. The mismatch at residues 5 and 6 between this DNA's translation and the TCRdb protein of a much larger clone likely reflects a read error; the protein shown is translated from the DNA. The chain couples TRGV9 to TRGJ1 or TRGJ2. TCRdb records no J gene; here it was assigned by comparing the DNA to germline. The V and J ends lost 5 bases and 0 bases, in that order; junction bases with no gene match: 10. Per germline, CDR1 GITISATS and CDR2 ISYDGTV (reference sequence). The length of the CDR3 is 15 residues. The CDR3 loop is CALWGCISNYYKKLF. The CDR3, as DNA: TGTGCCTTGTGGGGATGCATATCGAATTATTATAAGAAACTCTTT.

This clone turned up a few times. A far larger clone lies a single base away; this is likely a read error. No DNA is shown, since the ends of the CDR3 on it are uncertain; the CDR3 is the one TCRdb lists. The V gene corresponds to TRGV5; no J gene was called. Germline V gene lookup returns CDR1 VINAFY and CDR2 YDVSNSKD. A total of 26 residues make up the CDR3, ends included. The chain's CDR3 is CAILRNSLAVEQHLLSQVSIGGIQHF.

The sample holds a few counts of this clone. TCRdb assigns this DNA the protein of a much larger clone, which departs from its translation at residue 9; this likely reflects a read error, and the protein shown comes from translating the DNA. The chain recombines TRGV4 with TRGJP2. The J gene, missing from TCRdb, was assigned here through DNA to germline matching. J lost 15 bases, V lost 0 bases, and 7 bases had no gene match. The germline gives CDR1 EGSTGY, CDR2 YDSYTSSV. This CDR3 comprises 12 residues. The CDR3 protein is CATWDGHGVKTF. The CDR3 coding sequence is TGTGCCACCTGGGATGGGCACGGGGTCAAGACGTTT.

Only a few counts were recorded for this clone. A far larger clone is just one base off, so this is likely a read error. It is unclear where the CDR3 begins or ends on the DNA, so no DNA is shown, and the CDR3 is as TCRdb lists it. The V gene reported is TRGV9; the J gene is uncalled. From its first to its last residue, the CDR3 has 29 amino acids. Germline V CDR1 and CDR2: GITISATS, ISYDGTV (reference sequence). The CDR3 protein is CALWEVRRNSLAVEQHLLSQVSIGRIQHF.

This clone was found many times. This DNA's translation differs at residue 11 from TCRdb's protein, which comes from a much larger clone; a read error is likely, and the protein shown is translated from the DNA. The V gene corresponds to TRGV4; no J gene was called. CDR3 length: 13 residues. CDR1 and CDR2 from the germline V gene are EGSTGY and YDSYTSSV. The CDR3 protein is CATWDGGNYKELF. The CDR3, as DNA: TGTGCCACCTGGGATGGCGGGAATTATAAGGAACTCTTT.

In this sample, this clone turned up a few times. V and J are TRGV5 and TRGJ1 or TRGJ2. Assignment of the J gene here rests on matching the DNA to germline, because TCRdb gives none. The CDR3 contains 15 residues. Looked up from germline, CDR1 is VINAFY and CDR2 is YDVSNSKD. The CDR3 bases are TGTGCACCTGGGACAGGCGGACCCTCTTATTATAAGAAACTCTTT. Protein: CAPGTGGPSYYKKLF.

In its sample, this clone was seen many times. In DNA form, the CDR3 reads TGTGCCACCTGGGTCGGGGAAGCACCGGGTTATAAGAAACTCTTT. Translating gives CATWVGEAPGYKKLF. This chain joins TRGV3 and TRGJ1 or TRGJ2. CDR3 size: 15 residues. Germline V gene sequence: CDR1 VTNTFY, CDR2 YDVSTARD (reference sequence). V was clipped by 5 bases and J by 6 bases; unmatched bases: 16.

Turning to this clone: A read error is the likely source, as a far larger clone sits one nucleotide away. In the same sample, other DNA sequences code for this CDR3. CDR3 coding DNA: TGTGCCTTGTGGGATAGACCGCAGGATTATTACAAGAAACTCTTT. Protein sequence: CALWDRPQDYYKKLF. This chain links TRGV9 with TRGJ1 or TRGJ2. Because TCRdb records no J gene, it was assigned here through a match of the DNA to germline. Germline loops: CDR1 GITISATS, CDR2 ISYDGTV (reference sequence). This CDR3 spans 15 amino acids.

On this clone: TCRdb's protein for this DNA is that of a much larger clone and differs from the translation at residue 10, likely a read error; the protein shown is the DNA translation. The chain couples TRGV9 to TRGJ1 or TRGJ2. Matching the DNA to germline supplied the J gene, which TCRdb does not give. Per the germline V gene, CDR1 is GITISATS and CDR2 is ISYDGTV (reference sequence). The CDR3 extends over 15 amino acids. CDR3 sequence: CALYLYSSNHYKKLF. In DNA form, the CDR3 reads TGTGCCTTGTACCTTTATTCTTCGAATCATTATAAGAAACTCTTT.

To note about this clone: It is unclear where the CDR3 begins or ends on the DNA, so no DNA is shown, and the CDR3 is as TCRdb lists it. Additional DNA sequences in this sample encode the identical CDR3. The J gene went uncalled, whereas the V gene is TRGV3. The length of the CDR3 is 35 amino acids, counting both ends. The germline CDR1 and CDR2 sequences are VTNTFY and YDVSTARD (reference sequence). The CDR3 region is CATWDRRGCWDIIRNSLAVEQHLLSQVSIGRIQHF.

This clone was counted only a few times. A far larger clone is a single base away, which makes a read error likely. Other nucleotide sequences from this sample produce the same CDR3. The genes are TRGV5 and TRGJ1 or TRGJ2. The CDR3 length is 13 residues. The germline V gene has CDR1 VINAFY and CDR2 YDVSNSKD. CDR3 loop: CATWDRHYYKKLF. In DNA form, the CDR3 reads TGTGCCACCTGGGACAGGCACTATTATAAAAAACTCTTT.

Turning to this clone: TCRdb's protein for this DNA is that of a much larger clone and differs from the translation at residue 17, likely a read error; the protein shown is the DNA translation. This chain uses TRGV9 with TRGJP. Matching the DNA to germline supplied the J gene, which TCRdb does not give. From germline, CDR1 is GITISATS and CDR2 ISYDGTV (reference sequence). The CDR3 covers 20 residues. CDR3 in DNA: TGTGCCTTGTGGGAGGTGCGAAGGGCCCTCCGGGGGTTGGGCAAAAAAACCAAGGTATTT. This codes for CALWEVRRALRGLGKKTKVF.

A few counts support this clone. Given a far larger clone just one base away, this is likely a sequencing read error. Other nucleotide sequences in the sample specify the same CDR3. V gene TRGV3 combines with J gene TRGJ1 or TRGJ2. Germline V gives CDR1 VTNTFY, CDR2 YDVSTARD (reference sequence). The CDR3 loop spans 20 amino acids. Losses at the gene ends were 0 bases for V and 2 bases for J; bases not matched to a gene: 22. CDR3 amino acids: CATWDRLFGVSTVDYYKKLF. CDR3 in DNA: TGTGCCACCTGGGACAGGCTTTTCGGGGTGTCGACAGTAGATTATTATAAGAAACTCTTT.

The chain carries TRGV3 and TRGJ1 or TRGJ2. TCRdb gives no J gene; it was assigned here by matching the DNA to germline. The germline gives CDR1 VTNTFY, CDR2 YDVSTARD (reference sequence). The V and J ends lost 0 bases and 9 bases, in that order; junction bases with no gene match: 29. The CDR3 consists of 20 residues. The CDR3 nucleotides read TGTGCCACCTGGGACAGGCATAATTTAACCGATTGGCGTATTTTTGTTAAGAAACTCTTT. As protein: CATWDRHNLTDWRIFVKKLF.

With respect to this clone: This DNA translates differently at residue 4 from the TCRdb protein, which is that of a much larger clone; a read error is likely, and the protein shown is the DNA's own translation. The CDR3 region has the DNA TGTGCCTTGTTGGGACCCTATTATTATAAGAAACTCTTT. Translated, it gives CALLGPYYYKKLF. The chain is built from TRGV9 and TRGJ1 or TRGJ2. Because TCRdb records no J gene, it was assigned here through a match of the DNA to germline. The junction had 9 bases not matched to a gene; V was cut back by 8 bases and J by 2 bases. This CDR3 comprises 13 residues. CDR1 is GITISATS, CDR2 ISYDGTV, per germline (reference sequence).

In this sample, this clone turned up many times. TCRdb assigns this DNA the protein of a much larger clone, which departs from its translation at residue 4; this likely reflects a read error, and the protein shown comes from translating the DNA. At the DNA level, this CDR3 is encoded by other sequences in the same sample as well. This chain joins TRGV9 and TRGJ1 or TRGJ2. The J gene is absent in TCRdb and was assigned here via DNA matching to germline. Germline values: CDR1 GITISATS, CDR2 ISYDGTV (reference sequence). There are 11 residues in the CDR3. This chain's CDR3 is CALREGHKKLF. Written as DNA, the CDR3 is TGTGCCTTGCGGGAGGGCCATAAGAAACTCTTT.

This clone was detected many times. The V gene is TRGV5, the J gene TRGJ1 or TRGJ2. The CDR3 is 13 residues long. The germline V gene encodes CDR1 VINAFY and CDR2 YDVSNSKD. The V and J ends lost 3 bases and 3 bases, in that order; junction bases with no gene match: 5. CDR3 in DNA: TGTGCCACCTGGGACCTCTCTTATTATAAGAAACTCTTT. It encodes CATWDLSYYKKLF.

This clone was counted a few times. A far larger clone is one base from this, pointing to a likely read error. In the same sample, other DNA sequences code for this CDR3. The chain uses TRGV5 and TRGJ1 or TRGJ2. TCRdb gives no J gene; it was assigned here by matching the DNA to germline. CDR1 VINAFY and CDR2 YDVSNSKD come from the germline V gene. V trimming: 0 bases; J trimming: 10 bases; junction bases outside the gene matches: 9. The CDR3 length is 13 residues. The CDR3 DNA is TGTGCCACCTGGGACAGGCCGTGTTACAAGAAACTCTTT. Translated: CATWDRPCYKKLF.

This clone was counted ten times or more. A much bigger clone sits one base away, suggesting this may be a read error. The chain combines TRGV9 with TRGJ1 or TRGJ2. V was clipped by 1 base and J by 12 bases; unmatched bases: 12. In germline, CDR1 is GITISATS, CDR2 ISYDGTV (reference sequence). The CDR3 has 13 residues. This chain's CDR3 is CALWEVLPRGKLF. CDR3 nucleotides: TGTGCCTTGTGGGAGGTCTTACCCCGTGGGAAACTCTTT.